Listed below are T cell receptor beta chains from one sample, sequenced in a study. TCRdb re-called the RT-PCR reads with MiXCR, one entry per CDR3 protein. The sample contains more than 550,000 distinct CDR3 sequences, 13% to 15% of which appear only once. The sequenced material came from memory CD4+ T cells from blood. The receptors derive from a female donor in good health, serving as a healthy control. Each CDR3 is given with its conserved first and last residue. The order of the fields is V gene, D gene, clone size, J gene, CDR3 length, CDR3 DNA, CDR3 protein. D genes are given only for firm matches. Expanded clones get a size class; other rows say once, few or many, or leave the size out.

TRBV27	-	-	TRBJ1-2	12	TGTGCCAGCAAACAGGGATCCCATGGCTACACCTTC	CASKQGSHGYTF
TRBV15	TRBD1	few	TRBJ2-7	14	TGTGCCACCAGCAGATCCGGGACAGATTACGAGCAGTACTTC	CATSRSGTDYEQYF
TRBV12-3/TRBV12-4	TRBD2	many	TRBJ2-1	17	TGTGCCAGCAGTTTAGAACTAGCGGGAGTTCGACGCAATGAGCAGTTCTTC	CASSLELAGVRRNEQFF
TRBV9	-	-	TRBJ2-3	16	TGTGCCAGCAGCGTAGAGGGGCGACAGGCCACAGATACGCAGTATTTT	CASSVEGRQATDTQYF
TRBV20-1	-	-	TRBJ1-2	14	TGCAGTGCGTCCGGGGGGGGGATGGTCTATGGCTACACCTTC	CSASGGGMVYGYTF
TRBV6-6	TRBD1	-	TRBJ1-2	16	TGTGCCAGCAGTCGCCATCTGACAGGGGAGAACTATGGCTACACCTTC	CASSRHLTGENYGYTF
TRBV20-1	-	few	TRBJ2-3	13	TGCAGTGCCGTTCCTAGTGGCACAGATACGCAGTATTTT	CSAVPSGTDTQYF
TRBV2	-	-	TRBJ2-5	12	TGTGCCAGCGTACTAGAGGTGGAGACCCAGTACTTC	CASVLEVETQYF
TRBV3-1	-	many	TRBJ2-1	15	TGTGCCAGCAGCCAAGTGGACAGACGAGACAATGAGCAGTTCTTC	CASSQVDRRDNEQFF
TRBV28	-	-	TRBJ2-7	15	TGTGCCAGCAGCCCCTCCGGGACCCCAGCCTACGAGCAGTACTTC	CASSPSGTPAYEQYF
TRBV20-1	-	many	TRBJ1-2	14	TGCAGTGCTACCCCTGACGGGGGTCCTGAGGGCTACACCTTC	CSATPDGGPEGYTF
TRBV11-2	-	-	TRBJ1-1	13	TGTGCCAGCAGACGGGGCCAAGAGGCTGAAGCTTTCTTT	CASRRGQEAEAFF
TRBV20-1	-	few	TRBJ1-5	13	TGCAGTGGGACGAGAGGTTTTTATCAGCCCCAGCATTTT	CSGTRGFYQPQHF
TRBV24-1	TRBD1	once	TRBJ1-2	13	TGTGCCATACTGCCTACAGGGGCTCGCGGCTACACCTTC	CAILPTGARGYTF
TRBV10-3	-	many	TRBJ2-1	12	TGTGCCATCAGTGAGCCCCGGTCGGAGCAGTTCTTC	CAISEPRSEQFF
TRBV20-1	-	few	TRBJ1-4	12	TGCAGTGCTAGAATGGGGAGTGAAAAACTGTTTTTT	CSARMGSEKLFF
TRBV6-5	TRBD1	many	TRBJ1-1	14	TGTGCCAGCAGCTCCACAGGGGGCGGCTCTGAAGCTTTCTTT	CASSSTGGGSEAFF
TRBV5-1	-	few	TRBJ1-5	13	TGCGCCAGCAGCTTGGCAGGTAAAGAGCCCCAGCATTTT	CASSLAGKEPQHF
TRBV27	TRBD1	-	TRBJ1-6	15	TGTGCCAGCAGTTGGGGGACAGGGCTAAATTCACCCCTCCACTTT	CASSWGTGLNSPLHF
TRBV4-1	-	-	TRBJ2-5	15	TGCGCCAGCAGCCAGGGGCTGCTAGCTCAAGAGACCCAGTACTTC	CASSQGLLAQETQYF
TRBV5-6	-	many	TRBJ2-7	12	TGTGCCAGCAGCTTGGTCTCGTTCGAGCAGTACTTC	CASSLVSFEQYF
TRBV12-3/TRBV12-4	TRBD1	many	TRBJ1-2	15	TGTGCCAGCAGAAAGGGACAGCTCAGGGCAGATGGCTACACCTTC	CASRKGQLRADGYTF
TRBV7-2	TRBD2	few	TRBJ2-3	17	TGTGCCAGCAGAGGGGGGACTAGCGGGCCTCTTCGGGATACGCAGTATTTT	CASRGGTSGPLRDTQYF
TRBV5-1	TRBD1	many	TRBJ2-1	13	TGCGCCAGCAGTCCGGGACAGAACAATGAGCAGTTCTTC	CASSPGQNNEQFF
TRBV7-2	-	few	TRBJ1-2	13	TGTGCCAGCAGCGCGGGGCAGTCCCCCGGCTACACCTTC	CASSAGQSPGYTF
TRBV9	-	few	TRBJ1-1	14	TGTGCCAGCAGCGTGAGCCCGAGCGGCACTGAAGCTTTCTTT	CASSVSPSGTEAFF
TRBV5-1	TRBD2	few	TRBJ2-7	16	TGCGCCAGCAGCTGGCCTAGCGGGAGGGTCTCCTACGAGCAGTACTTC	CASSWPSGRVSYEQYF
TRBV12-3/TRBV12-4	-	-	TRBJ1-4	14	TGTGCCAGCAGTTTCGACATAGCTTATGAAAAACTGTTTTTT	CASSFDIAYEKLFF
TRBV7-9	TRBD1	-	TRBJ2-1	18	TGTGCCAGCAGCACTTCAAAGTCAGGACAGGGGAACTACAATGAGCAGTTCTTC	CASSTSKSGQGNYNEQFF
TRBV6-5	-	-	TRBJ1-2	14	TGTGCCAGCAGAAAACAGGGTCAGGCCTATGGCTACACCTTC	CASRKQGQAYGYTF
TRBV29-1	-	few	TRBJ2-2	15	TGCAGCGTAGAAAACCGGGACACAAACACCGGGGAGCTGTTTTTT	CSVENRDTNTGELFF
TRBV20-1	TRBD2	-	TRBJ2-2	16	TGCAGTGCTAGTACCGGGGGGTCTGGAAACACCGGGGAGCTGTTTTTT	CSASTGGSGNTGELFF
TRBV5-1	-	few	TRBJ2-2	13	TGCGCCAGCCAACAGATATTTACCGGGGAGCTGTTTTTT	CASQQIFTGELFF
TRBV9	-	few	TRBJ1-3	15	TGTGCCAGCAGCGAGGGGCTGAACTCTGGAAACACCATATATTTT	CASSEGLNSGNTIYF
TRBV19	TRBD1	-	TRBJ2-1	16	TGTGCCAGTAGTATACCTGGACAGGGGGCGGGCGATGAGCAGTTCTTC	CASSIPGQGAGDEQFF
TRBV7-9	TRBD1	few	TRBJ2-4	16	TGTGCCAGCAGCATCCAAGGACAGGGGGTCAGAAACATTCAGTACTTC	CASSIQGQGVRNIQYF
TRBV12-3/TRBV12-4	-	-	TRBJ1-4	17	TGTGCCAGCAGTCCGGCGGGGGCCTCGATCCTCTCTTATAAACTGTTTTTT	CASSPAGASILSYKLFF
TRBV19	-	-	TRBJ1-5	13	TGTGCCAGTAGTATAGACAGTGACCAGCCCCAGCATTTT	CASSIDSDQPQHF
TRBV28	TRBD1	-	TRBJ1-5	17	TGTGCCAGCAGTCCGCCCCCCGGCGGACAGGGGGATCAGCCCCAGCATTTT	CASSPPPGGQGDQPQHF
TRBV5-6	-	many	TRBJ2-1	13	TGTGCCAGCAGCCGCCCTCAGGGGCATGAGCAGTTCTTC	CASSRPQGHEQFF